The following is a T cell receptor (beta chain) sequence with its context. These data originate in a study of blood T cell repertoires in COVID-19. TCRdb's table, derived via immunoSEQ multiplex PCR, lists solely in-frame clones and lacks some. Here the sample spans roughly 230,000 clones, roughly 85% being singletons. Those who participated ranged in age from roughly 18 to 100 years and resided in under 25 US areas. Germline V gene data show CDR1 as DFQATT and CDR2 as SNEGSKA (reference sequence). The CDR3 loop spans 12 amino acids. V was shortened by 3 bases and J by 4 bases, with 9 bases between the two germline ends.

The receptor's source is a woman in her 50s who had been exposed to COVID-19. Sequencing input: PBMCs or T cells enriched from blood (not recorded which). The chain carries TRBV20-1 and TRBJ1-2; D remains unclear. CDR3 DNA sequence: TGCAGTGCTAGTTCCAGGTCCTATGGCTACACCTTC. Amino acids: CSASSRSYGYTF.